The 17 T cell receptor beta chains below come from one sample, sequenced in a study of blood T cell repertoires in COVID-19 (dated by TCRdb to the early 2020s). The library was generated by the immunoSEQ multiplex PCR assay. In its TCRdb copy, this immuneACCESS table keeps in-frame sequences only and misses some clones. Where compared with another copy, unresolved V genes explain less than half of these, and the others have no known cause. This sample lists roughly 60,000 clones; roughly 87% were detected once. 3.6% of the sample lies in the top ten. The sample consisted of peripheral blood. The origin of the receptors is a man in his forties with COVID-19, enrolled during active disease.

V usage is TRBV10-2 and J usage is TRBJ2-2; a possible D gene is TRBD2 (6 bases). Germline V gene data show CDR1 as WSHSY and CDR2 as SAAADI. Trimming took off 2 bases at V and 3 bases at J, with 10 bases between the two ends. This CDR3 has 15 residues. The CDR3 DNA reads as TGCGCCAGCAGTGAGGGGTGGGGGGACACCGGGGAGCTGTTTTTT. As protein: CASSEGWGDTGELFF.

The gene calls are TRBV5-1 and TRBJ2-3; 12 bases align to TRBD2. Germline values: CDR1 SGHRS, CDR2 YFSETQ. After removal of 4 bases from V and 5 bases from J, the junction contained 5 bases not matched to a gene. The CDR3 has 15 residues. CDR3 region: CASSTSGGKLDTQYF. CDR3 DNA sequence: TGCGCCAGCAGCACTAGCGGGGGGAAGTTAGATACGCAGTATTTT.

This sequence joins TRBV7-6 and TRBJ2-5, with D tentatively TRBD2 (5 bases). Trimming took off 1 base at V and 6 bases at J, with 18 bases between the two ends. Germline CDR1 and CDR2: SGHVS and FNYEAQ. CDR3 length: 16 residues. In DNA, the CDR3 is TGTGCCAGCAGCTTAGGGGTTAGCGCTAAGTCACAGACCCAGTACTTC. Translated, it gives CASSLGVSAKSQTQYF.

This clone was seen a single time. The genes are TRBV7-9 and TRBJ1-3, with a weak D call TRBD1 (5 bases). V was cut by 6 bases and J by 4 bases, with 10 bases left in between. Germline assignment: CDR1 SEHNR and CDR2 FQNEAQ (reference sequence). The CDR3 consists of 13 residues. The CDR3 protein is CASRATEGNTIYF. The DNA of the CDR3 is TGTGCCAGCAGGGCGACAGAGGGAAACACCATATATTTT.

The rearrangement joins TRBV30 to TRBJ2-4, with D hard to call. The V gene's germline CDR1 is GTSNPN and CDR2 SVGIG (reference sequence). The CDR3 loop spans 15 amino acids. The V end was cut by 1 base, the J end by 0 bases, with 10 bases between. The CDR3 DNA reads TGTGCCTGGAGTGATACAGAATTAGCCAAAAACATTCAGTACTTC. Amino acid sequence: CAWSDTELAKNIQYF.

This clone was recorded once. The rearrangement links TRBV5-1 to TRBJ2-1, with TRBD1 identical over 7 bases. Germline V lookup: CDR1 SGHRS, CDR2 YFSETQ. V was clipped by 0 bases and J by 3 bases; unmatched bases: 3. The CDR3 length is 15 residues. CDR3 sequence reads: CASSLGQGDYNEQFF. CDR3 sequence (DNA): TGCGCCAGCAGCTTGGGACAGGGAGACTACAATGAGCAGTTCTTC.

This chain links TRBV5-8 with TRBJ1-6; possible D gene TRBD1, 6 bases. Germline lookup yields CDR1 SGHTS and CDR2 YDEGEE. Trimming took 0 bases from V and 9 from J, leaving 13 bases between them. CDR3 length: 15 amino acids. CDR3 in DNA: TGTGCCAGCAGCTTGGATACAGGGTTCCCTTCACCCCTCCACTTT. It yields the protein CASSLDTGFPSPLHF.

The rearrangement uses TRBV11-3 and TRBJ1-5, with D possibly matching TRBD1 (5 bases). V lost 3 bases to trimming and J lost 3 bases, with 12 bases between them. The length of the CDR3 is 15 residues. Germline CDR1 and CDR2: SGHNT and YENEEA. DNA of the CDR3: TGTGCCAGCAGCTTCCACGTGGGGCCCAATCAGCCCCAGCATTTT. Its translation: CASSFHVGPNQPQHF.

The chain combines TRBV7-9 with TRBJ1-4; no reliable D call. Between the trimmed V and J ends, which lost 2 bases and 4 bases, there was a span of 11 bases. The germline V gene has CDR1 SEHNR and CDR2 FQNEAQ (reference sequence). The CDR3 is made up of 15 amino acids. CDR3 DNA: TGTGCCAGCAGCTTAAATGTAGGACTTAATGAAAAACTGTTTTTT. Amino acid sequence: CASSLNVGLNEKLFF. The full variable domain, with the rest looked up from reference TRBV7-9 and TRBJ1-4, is DTGVSQNPRHKITKRGQNVTFRCDPISEHNRLYWYRQTLGQGPEFLTYFQNEAQLEKSRLLSDRFSAERPKGSFSTLEIQRTEQGDSAMYLCASSLNVGLNEKLFFGSGTQLSVL.

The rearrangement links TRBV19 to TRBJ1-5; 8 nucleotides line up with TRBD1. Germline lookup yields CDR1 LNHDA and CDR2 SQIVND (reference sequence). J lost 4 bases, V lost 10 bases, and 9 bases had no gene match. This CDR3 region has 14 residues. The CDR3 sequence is CATDQQGGNQPQHF. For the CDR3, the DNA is TGTGCCACAGACCAACAGGGGGGAAATCAGCCCCAGCATTTT.

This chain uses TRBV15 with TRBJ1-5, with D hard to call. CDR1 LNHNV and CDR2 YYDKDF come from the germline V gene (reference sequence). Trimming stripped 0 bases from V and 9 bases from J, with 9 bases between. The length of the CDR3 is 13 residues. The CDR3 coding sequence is TGTGCCACCAGCAGAGATCGGTTTGGGCCCCAGCATTTT. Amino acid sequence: CATSRDRFGPQHF.

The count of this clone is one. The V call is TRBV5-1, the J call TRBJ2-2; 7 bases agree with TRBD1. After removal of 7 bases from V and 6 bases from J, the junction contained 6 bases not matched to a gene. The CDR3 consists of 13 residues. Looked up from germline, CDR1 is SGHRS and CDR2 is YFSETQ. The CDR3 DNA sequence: TGCGCCAGCTGCCCAGACAGGGCCGGGGAGCTGTTTTTT. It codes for CASCPDRAGELFF.

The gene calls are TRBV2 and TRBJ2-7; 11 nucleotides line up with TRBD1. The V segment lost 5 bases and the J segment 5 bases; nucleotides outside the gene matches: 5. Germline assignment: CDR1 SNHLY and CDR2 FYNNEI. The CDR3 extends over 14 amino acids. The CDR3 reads CASSLDRGQDEQYF. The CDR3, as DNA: TGTGCCAGCAGTCTGGACAGGGGGCAAGACGAGCAGTACTTC.

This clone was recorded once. CDR3 bases: TGTGCCAGCAGAAACGGACTAGCGGGGGATTACAATGAGCAGTTCTTC. Residues: CASRNGLAGDYNEQFF. The gene calls are TRBV6-6 and TRBJ2-1, with TRBD2 matching over 13 bases. V trimming: 6 bases; J trimming: 4 bases; junction bases outside the gene matches: 6. CDR1 is MNHNY, CDR2 SVGAGI, per germline (reference sequence). This CDR3 region has 16 residues.

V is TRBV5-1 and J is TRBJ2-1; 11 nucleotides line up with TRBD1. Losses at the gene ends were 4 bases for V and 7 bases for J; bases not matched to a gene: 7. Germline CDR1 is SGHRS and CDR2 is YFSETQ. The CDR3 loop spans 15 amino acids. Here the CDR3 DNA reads TGCGCCAGCAGCGTGCCGGGACAGGGGGTAAATGAGCAGTTCTTC. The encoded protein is CASSVPGQGVNEQFF.

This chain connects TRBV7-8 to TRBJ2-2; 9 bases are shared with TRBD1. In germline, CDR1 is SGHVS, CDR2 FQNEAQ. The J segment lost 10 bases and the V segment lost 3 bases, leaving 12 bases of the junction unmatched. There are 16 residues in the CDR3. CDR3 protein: CASSFPRDREGVELFF. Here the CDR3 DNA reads TGTGCCAGCAGCTTTCCCCGGGACAGGGAGGGCGTGGAGCTGTTTTTT.

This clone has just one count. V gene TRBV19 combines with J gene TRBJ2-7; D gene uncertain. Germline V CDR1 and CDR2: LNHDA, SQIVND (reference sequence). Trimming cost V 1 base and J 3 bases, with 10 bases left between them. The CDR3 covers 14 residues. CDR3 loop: CASSIGSTNYEQYF. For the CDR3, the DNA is TGTGCCAGTAGTATAGGGAGCACCAACTACGAGCAGTACTTC.